The TCR beta chain under discussion was sequenced for a study of vaccination and CD4 T cells after COVID-19. This clonotype was seen a handful of times. Its cognate antigen is unknown. Trimming left V 3 bases short and J 7 bases short, with 12 bases between. Per the germline V gene, CDR1 is DFQATT and CDR2 is SNEGSKA (reference sequence). This CDR3 is built from 12 residues. Sequenced with the Oncomine TCR Beta short-read assay was DNA taken from cultured CD4+ T cells. TCRdb re-derived calls from the PCR reads in MiXCR, one entry per CDR3 protein. This repertoire shows 20,000 to 30,000 distinct CDR3 sequences, approximately 40% found once; its top ten account for approximately 11%. Treatment of the sample: roughly nine-day PBMC culture with coronavirus spike peptide pools or control peptides (ViraFEST assay).

The sample was CD4+ T cells from blood, cultured in vitro. The J gene is TRBJ1-1, the V gene TRBV20-1; D is ambiguous. The receptor was derived from a human donor who had recovered from COVID-19. The CDR3 loop is CSASGLAVEAFF. CDR3 in DNA: TGCAGTGCTAGTGGGCTGGCGGTTGAAGCTTTCTTT.